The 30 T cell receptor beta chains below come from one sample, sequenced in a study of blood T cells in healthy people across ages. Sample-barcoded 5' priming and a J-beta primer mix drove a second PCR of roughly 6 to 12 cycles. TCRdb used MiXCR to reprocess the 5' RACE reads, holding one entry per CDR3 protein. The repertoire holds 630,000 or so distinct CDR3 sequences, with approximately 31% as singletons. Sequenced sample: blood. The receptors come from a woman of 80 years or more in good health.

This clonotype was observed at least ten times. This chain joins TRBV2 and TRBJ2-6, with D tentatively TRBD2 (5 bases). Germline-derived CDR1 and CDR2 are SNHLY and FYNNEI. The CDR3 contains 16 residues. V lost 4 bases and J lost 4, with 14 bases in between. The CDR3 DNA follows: TGTGCCAGCAGTGCTGACGAGAAGCGGGGGGCCAACGTCCTGACTTTC. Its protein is CASSADEKRGANVLTF.

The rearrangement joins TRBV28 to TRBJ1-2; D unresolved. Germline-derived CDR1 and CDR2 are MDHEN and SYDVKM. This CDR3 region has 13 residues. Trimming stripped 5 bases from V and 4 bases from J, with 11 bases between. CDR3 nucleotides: TGTGCCAGCAGTCCAGCTGGGCCCTATGGCTACACCTTC. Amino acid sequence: CASSPAGPYGYTF.

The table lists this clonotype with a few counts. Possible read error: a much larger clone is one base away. CDR3 region: CAGSLEGRGLGETQYF. The CDR3 nucleotides are TGTGCCGGCAGCTTAGAAGGGAGGGGGCTCGGGGAGACCCAGTACTTC. The gene calls are TRBV7-2 and TRBJ2-5; either TRBD1 or TRBD2 may supply D (7 bases each). Germline V lookup: CDR1 SGHTA, CDR2 FQGNSA. The CDR3 extends over 16 amino acids.

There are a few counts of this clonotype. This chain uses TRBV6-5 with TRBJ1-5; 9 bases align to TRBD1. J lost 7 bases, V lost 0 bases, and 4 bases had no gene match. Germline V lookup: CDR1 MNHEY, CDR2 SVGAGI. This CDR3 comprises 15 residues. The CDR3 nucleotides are TGTGCCAGCAGTTACTCCGGGACAGGGTCGCAGCCCCAGCATTTT. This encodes CASSYSGTGSQPQHF.

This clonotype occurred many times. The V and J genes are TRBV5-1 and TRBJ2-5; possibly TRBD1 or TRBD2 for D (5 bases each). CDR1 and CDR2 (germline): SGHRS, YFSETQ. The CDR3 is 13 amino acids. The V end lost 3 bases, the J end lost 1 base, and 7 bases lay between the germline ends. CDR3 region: CASSWDLQETQYF. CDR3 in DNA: TGCGCCAGCAGCTGGGACCTCCAAGAGACCCAGTACTTC.

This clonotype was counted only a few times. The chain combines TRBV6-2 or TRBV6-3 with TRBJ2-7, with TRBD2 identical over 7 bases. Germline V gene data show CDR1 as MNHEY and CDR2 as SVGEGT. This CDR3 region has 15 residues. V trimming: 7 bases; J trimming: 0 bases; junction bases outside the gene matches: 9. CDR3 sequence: CASTPLAEVSYEQYF. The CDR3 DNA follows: TGTGCCAGCACCCCTCTAGCGGAGGTCTCCTACGAGCAGTACTTC.

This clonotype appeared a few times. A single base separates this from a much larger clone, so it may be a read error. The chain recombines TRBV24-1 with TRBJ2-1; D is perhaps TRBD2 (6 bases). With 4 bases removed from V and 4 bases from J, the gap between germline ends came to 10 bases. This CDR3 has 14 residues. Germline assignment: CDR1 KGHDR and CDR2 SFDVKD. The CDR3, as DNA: TGTGCCACCAGTGAGGGCGGGGTTTACAATGAGCAGTTCTTC. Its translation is CATSEGGVYNEQFF.

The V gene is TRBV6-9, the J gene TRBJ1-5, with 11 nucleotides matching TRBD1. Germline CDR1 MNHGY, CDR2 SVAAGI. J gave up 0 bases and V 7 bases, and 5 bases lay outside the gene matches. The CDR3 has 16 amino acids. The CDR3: CASTGQGASSNQPQHF. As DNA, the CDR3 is TGTGCCAGCACTGGACAGGGGGCGAGTAGCAATCAGCCCCAGCATTTT.

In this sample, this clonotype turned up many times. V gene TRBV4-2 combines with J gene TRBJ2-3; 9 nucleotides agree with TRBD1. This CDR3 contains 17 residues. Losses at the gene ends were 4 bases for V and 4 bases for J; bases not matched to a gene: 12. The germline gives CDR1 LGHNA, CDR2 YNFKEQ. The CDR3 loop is CASSPFRQGQGADTQYF. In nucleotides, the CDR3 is TGTGCCAGCAGCCCCTTCCGACAGGGACAGGGCGCAGATACGCAGTATTTT.

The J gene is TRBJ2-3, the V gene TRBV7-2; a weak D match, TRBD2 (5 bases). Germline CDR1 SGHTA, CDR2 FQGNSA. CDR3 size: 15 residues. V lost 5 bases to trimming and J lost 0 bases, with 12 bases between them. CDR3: CASSQSGTSTDTQYF. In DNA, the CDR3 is TGTGCCAGCAGCCAAAGCGGAACCAGCACAGATACGCAGTATTTT.

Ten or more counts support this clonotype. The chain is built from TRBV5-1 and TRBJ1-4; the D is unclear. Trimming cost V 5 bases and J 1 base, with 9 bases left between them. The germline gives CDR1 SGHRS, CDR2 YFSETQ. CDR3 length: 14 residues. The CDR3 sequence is CASRAAGTNEKLFF. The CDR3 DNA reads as TGCGCCAGCAGGGCGGCCGGAACTAATGAAAAACTGTTTTTT.

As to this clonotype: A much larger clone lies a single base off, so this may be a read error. The CDR3 loop reads CASSSELGATNEQYF. The CDR3 DNA is TGTGCCAGCAGCTCTGAGCTGGGGGCCACCAATGAGCAGTACTTC. The chain is built from TRBV7-6 and TRBJ2-7; D perhaps matches TRBD1 (6 bases). The ends were cut back, 4 bases at V and 7 bases at J, with 20 bases in the middle. The length of the CDR3 is 15 residues. Germline CDR1 and CDR2: SGHVS and FNYEAQ.

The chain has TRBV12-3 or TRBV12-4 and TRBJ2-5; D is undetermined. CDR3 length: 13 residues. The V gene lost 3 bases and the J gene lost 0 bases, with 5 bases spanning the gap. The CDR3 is CASSFWNQETQYF. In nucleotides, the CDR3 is TGTGCCAGCAGTTTTTGGAACCAAGAGACCCAGTACTTC.

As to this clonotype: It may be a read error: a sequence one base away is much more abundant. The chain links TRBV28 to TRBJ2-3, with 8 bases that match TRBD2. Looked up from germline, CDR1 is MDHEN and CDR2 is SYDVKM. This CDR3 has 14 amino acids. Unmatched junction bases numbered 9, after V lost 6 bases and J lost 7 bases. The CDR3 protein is CASSSAGESNTQYF. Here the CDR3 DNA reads TGTGCCAGCAGCTCAGCGGGGGAGAGCAATACGCAGTATTTT. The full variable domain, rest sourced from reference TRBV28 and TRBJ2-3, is DVKVTQSSRYLVKRTGEKVFLECVQDMDHENMFWYRQDPGLGLRLIYFSYDVKMKEKGDIPEGYSVSREKKERFSLILESASTNQTSMYLCASSSAGESNTQYFGPGTRLTVL.

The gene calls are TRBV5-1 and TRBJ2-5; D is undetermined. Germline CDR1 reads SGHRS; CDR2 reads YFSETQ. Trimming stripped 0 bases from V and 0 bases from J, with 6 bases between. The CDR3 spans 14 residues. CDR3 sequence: CASSLGHDQETQYF. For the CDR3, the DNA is TGCGCCAGCAGCTTGGGGCATGACCAAGAGACCCAGTACTTC.

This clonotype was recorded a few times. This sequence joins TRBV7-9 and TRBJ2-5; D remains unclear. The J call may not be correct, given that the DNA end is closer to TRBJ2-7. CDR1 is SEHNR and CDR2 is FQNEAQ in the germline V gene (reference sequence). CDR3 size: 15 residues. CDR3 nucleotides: TGTGCCAGCAGCTTAGTTCGGCTCCTTGGGGACGAGCAGTACTTC. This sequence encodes CASSLVRLLGDEQYF.

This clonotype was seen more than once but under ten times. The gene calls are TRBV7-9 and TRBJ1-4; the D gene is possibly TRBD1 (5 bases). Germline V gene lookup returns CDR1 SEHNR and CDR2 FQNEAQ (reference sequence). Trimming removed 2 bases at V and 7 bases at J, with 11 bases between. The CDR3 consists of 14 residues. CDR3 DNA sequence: TGTGCCAGCAGCTTATACCCTAGGGGTGAAAAACTGTTTTTT. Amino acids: CASSLYPRGEKLFF.

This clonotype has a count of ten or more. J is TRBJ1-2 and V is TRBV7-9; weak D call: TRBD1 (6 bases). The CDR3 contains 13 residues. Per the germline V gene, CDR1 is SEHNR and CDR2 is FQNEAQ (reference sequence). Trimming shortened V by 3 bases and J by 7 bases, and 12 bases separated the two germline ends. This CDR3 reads CASSFDGGSGYTF. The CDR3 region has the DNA TGTGCCAGCAGCTTTGACGGGGGCTCTGGCTACACCTTC.

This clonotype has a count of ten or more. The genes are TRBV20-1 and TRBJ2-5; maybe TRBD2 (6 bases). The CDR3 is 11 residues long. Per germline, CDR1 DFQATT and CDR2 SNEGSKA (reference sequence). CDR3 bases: TGCAGCCCTTCCCGGGGGGAGACCCAGTACTTC. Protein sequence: CSPSRGETQYF.

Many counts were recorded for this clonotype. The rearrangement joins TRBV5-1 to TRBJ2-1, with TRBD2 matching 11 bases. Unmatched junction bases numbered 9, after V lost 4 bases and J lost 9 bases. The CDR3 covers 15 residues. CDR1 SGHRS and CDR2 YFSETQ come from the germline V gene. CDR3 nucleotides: TGCGCCAGCAGCCCCCGACTAGCGGGGTCCAGTGAGCAGTTCTTC. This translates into CASSPRLAGSSEQFF.

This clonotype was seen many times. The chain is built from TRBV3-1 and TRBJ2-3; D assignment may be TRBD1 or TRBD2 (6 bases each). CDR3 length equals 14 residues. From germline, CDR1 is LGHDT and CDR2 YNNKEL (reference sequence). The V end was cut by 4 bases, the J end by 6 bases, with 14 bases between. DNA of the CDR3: TGTGCCAGCAGCCCTCACCCGGGGGCTGATACGCAGTATTTT. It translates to CASSPHPGADTQYF.

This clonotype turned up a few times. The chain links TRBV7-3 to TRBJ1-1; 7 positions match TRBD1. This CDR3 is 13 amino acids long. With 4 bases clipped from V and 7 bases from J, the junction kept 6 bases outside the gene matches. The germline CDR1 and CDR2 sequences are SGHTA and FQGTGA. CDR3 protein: CASSSTGYNEAFF. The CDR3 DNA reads TGTGCCAGCAGCTCGACAGGGTACAATGAAGCTTTCTTT.

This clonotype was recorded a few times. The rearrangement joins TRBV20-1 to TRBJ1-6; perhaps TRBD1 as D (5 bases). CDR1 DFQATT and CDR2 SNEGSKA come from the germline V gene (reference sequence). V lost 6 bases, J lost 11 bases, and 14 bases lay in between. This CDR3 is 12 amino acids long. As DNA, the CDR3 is TGCAGTGCACGGGACCGGGGTGCACCCCTCCACTTT. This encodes CSARDRGAPLHF.

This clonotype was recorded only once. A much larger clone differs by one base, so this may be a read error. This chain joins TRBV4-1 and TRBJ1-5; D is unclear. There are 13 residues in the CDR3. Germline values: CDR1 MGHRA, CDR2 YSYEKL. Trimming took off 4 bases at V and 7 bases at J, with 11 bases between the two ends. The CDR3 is CASSRGLRQPQHF. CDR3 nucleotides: TGCGCCAGCAGCCGAGGACTTCGCCAGCCCCAGCATTTT.

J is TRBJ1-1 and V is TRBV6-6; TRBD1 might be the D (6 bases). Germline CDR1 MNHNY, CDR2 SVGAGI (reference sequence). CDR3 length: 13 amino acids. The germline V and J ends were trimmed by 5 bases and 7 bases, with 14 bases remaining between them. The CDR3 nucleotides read TGTGCCAGCAGTCAGACAGGAGGTAATGAAGCTTTCTTT. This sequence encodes CASSQTGGNEAFF.

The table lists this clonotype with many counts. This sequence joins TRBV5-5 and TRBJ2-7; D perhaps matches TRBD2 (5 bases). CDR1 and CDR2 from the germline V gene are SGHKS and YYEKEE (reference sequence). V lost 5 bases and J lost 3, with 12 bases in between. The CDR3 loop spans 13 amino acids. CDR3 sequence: CASRLDLVYEQYF. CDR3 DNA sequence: TGTGCCAGCAGACTAGACCTGGTCTACGAGCAGTACTTC.

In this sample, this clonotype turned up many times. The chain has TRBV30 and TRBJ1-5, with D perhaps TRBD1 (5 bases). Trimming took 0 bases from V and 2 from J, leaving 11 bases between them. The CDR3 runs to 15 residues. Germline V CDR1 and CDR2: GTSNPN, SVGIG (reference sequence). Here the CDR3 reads CAWSVPRRGNQPQHF. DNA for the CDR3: TGTGCCTGGAGTGTACCTCGCAGGGGCAATCAGCCCCAGCATTTT.

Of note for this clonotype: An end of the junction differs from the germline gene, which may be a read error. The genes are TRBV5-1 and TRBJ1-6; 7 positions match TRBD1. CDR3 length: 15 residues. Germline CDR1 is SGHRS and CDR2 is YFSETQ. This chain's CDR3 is CASSLGTGLTAPLYF. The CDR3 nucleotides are TGCGCCAGCAGCTTGGGGACAGGACTTACGGCACCCCTCTACTTT.

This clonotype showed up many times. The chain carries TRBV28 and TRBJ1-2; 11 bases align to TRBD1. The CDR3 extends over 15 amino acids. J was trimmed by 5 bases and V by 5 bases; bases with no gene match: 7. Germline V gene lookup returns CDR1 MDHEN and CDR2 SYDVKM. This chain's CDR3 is CASSTHRDRGYGYTF. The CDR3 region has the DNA TGTGCCAGCAGTACGCACCGGGACAGGGGGTATGGCTACACCTTC.

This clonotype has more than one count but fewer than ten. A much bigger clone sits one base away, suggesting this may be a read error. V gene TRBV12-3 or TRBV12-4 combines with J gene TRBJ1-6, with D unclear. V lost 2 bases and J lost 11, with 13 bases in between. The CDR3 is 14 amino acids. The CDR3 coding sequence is TGTGCCAGCAGTTTAAGGGAGGGCAATCCACCCCTCCACTTT. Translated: CASSLREGNPPLHF.